The present T cell receptor beta chain was sequenced within a study of T cell responses to AZD1222 COVID-19 vaccine. Study-level points and caveats: The number of AZD1222 recipients seropositive at baseline was only five to seven.

There are a few counts of this clone. As yet, its antigen is unknown. CDR1 and CDR2 from the germline V gene are GTSNPN and SVGIG (reference sequence). The CDR3 is 12 amino acids. Trimming removed 2 bases from V and 7 bases from J, with 12 bases in between. TCRdb's copy holds only in-frame clones and misses some; the assay was immunoSEQ multiplex PCR. In the table there are about 100,000 clones, around 91% of which are singletons. Recipients boosted at about 4 weeks or about 12 weeks are pooled. The sample was peripheral blood, taken 28 days after the second AZD1222 dose. The J gene is TRBJ2-7, the V gene TRBV30, with D tentatively TRBD2 (6 bases). The sequence was collected from an adult who received the AZD1222 COVID-19 vaccine. The CDR3 spells CAWSPQEGEQYF. The CDR3 region has the DNA TGTGCCTGGAGTCCTCAGGAGGGAGAGCAGTACTTC.